The entry below gives a single TCR beta chain sequence along with its context. Antigen specificity is unknown. A read error may account for a junction end that differs from germline. CDR3 length: 12 amino acids. Germline CDR1 and CDR2: MNHEY and SVGAGI. This record comes from a study of a mutant IDH1 vaccine in newly diagnosed glioma. The table came from immunoSEQ multiplex PCR; TCRdb's copy has only in-frame clones and leaves some out. The repertoire holds some 62,000 clones, around four fifths seen once, with approximately 3.9% in the top ten. Time point of the sample: week 47, end of study. Each vaccine dose was 300 ug of mutant IDH1 20-mer peptide, with topical imiquimod.

The J gene is TRBJ1-5, the V gene TRBV6-5; no clear D gene. The TCR sequence derives from a man younger than 45 with glioma. The sample here was PBMCs, taken from a glioma patient whose treatment included an IDH1 peptide vaccine. The CDR3 protein is CAGSSPGQPQHF. CDR3 DNA sequence: TGTGCCGGCAGTTCGCCGGGCCAGCCCCAGCATTTT.